The count of the clone carrying this T cell receptor (beta chain) is one. Its antigen remains unidentified. TEMRA cells were enriched by FACS, and CD4+ and CD8+ T cells were negatively isolated. These data come from a study of CD8 T cells in Susac syndrome. Overall study findings and caveats: The authors acknowledged that their TCR sequencing and HLA analysis involved a relatively small number of individuals.

A quantity of about 0.5 to 1 ug RNA underwent reverse transcription using random hexamers. TCRdb processed the immunoSEQ multiplex PCR reads anew with MiXCR; each CDR3 protein has one entry. There are under 200,000 distinct CDR3 sequences in the sample; 90% to 95% occur only once, and 0.15% to 0.2% lies in the top ten. The trim removed 6 bases at V and 2 bases at J, leaving 8 bases unmatched. Germline V lookup: CDR1 SQVTM, CDR2 ANQGSEA. CDR3 length equals 14 residues. The clonotype was recovered from a human donor with multiple sclerosis. The chain is built from TRBV29-1 and TRBJ2-3; the match to TRBD1 covers 7 bases. Sequenced sample: CD8+ T cells from PBMCs. CDR3 loop: CSVTPTGNTDTQYF. The CDR3 nucleotides read TGCAGCGTAACTCCGACAGGGAACACAGATACGCAGTATTTT.